Sequencing of this T cell receptor (beta chain) was carried out in a study of Tregs in tolerant kidney transplant recipients. CDR3 size: 14 residues. J was trimmed by 4 bases and V by 7 bases; bases with no gene match: 8. Germline V gene data show CDR1 as SQVTM and CDR2 as ANQGSEA. Mixed chimerism was transient after nonmyeloablative marrow transplants from related graft donors. Measured with immunoSEQ multiplex PCR; TCRdb has only the in-frame clones, and not every one. The sample includes tens of thousands of clones, more than 85% of them seen just once. This chain uses TRBV29-1 with TRBJ2-1, with 9 bases identical to TRBD1. Sample: CD4+ T cells from blood (PBMCs), taken 12 months after the transplant. This TCR derives from a human patient who received a combined kidney and bone marrow transplant. Some of the T cells might come from the graft donor. This chain's CDR3 is CSAWDREGYNEQFF. The CDR3 region has the DNA TGCAGCGCCTGGGACAGGGAGGGATACAATGAGCAGTTCTTC.